The TCR beta chain described here comes from a study of tumor and adjacent non-tumor tissue in lung cancer (dated by TCRdb to 2017 to 2018). Context from the whole study: By cancer type, the cohort comprised 12 adenocarcinoma patients, a couple of squamous cell carcinoma patients and 1 small cell lung cancer patient. Ages among the 15 or so patients ranged from about 31 to 80 years, there were ten or so men and 5 women, and disease was at TNM stage I to III. Sequencing generated a total of some 130 million productive TCRbeta reads, averaging roughly 4.4 million reads per sample. Bulk TCRbeta repertoires were compared between lung tumor tissue and matched distant non-tumor lung tissue obtained from around 14 lung cancer patients. TCRbeta CDR3 sequencing was performed on 25 to 35 paired specimens, with one tumor sample and one normal lung sample collected per patient. Broader findings and caveats from the paper: The cohort had only roughly 16 patients, and the authors noted that larger samples and more detailed clinical data are needed. The top 100 clones accounted for a significantly larger cumulative portion of the repertoire in normal lung than in tumor tissue. The methods do not name the sequencing platform or mention unique molecular identifiers. Significantly higher TCR diversity (inverse Simpson) was observed in tumor tissue than in normal lung tissue (approximately 400 vs 170, P = 0.0075, Mann-Whitney U test). TCR diversity was significantly higher in younger patients, and greater tumor TCR diversity was associated with shorter overall survival and shorter disease-free survival. Peripheral blood was not sequenced, so blood TCRbeta repertoires in these lung cancer patients were not examined.

To prepare the library, multiplex PCR was applied. Sequencing used an Illumina HiSeq 2500. TCRbeta libraries were constructed through three rounds of nested PCR with primers (Table S4) according to protocols adapted from ARM-PCR. Before sequencing, PCR products of 200-500 bp were cut from the gel and purified using the QIAquick gel extraction kit. The paper's data handling went like this. Reads were cleaned using Trimmomatic, were merged into complete CDR3 sequences using FLASH, and were assigned to V(D)J germline segments using MiTCR. VDJtools was used to compute clonal diversity as the inverse Simpson's index. In-frame sequences lacking a premature stop codon were counted as productive reads. TCRdb reran the public reads through fastp at Q25 and MiXCR, keeping productive beta chains. For every CDR3 protein sequence, its rows merge into one entry that carries the most common genes and DNA. For this entry, the V and J calls and clone size follow TCRdb and not the study's own pipeline. In this sample the table shows 55,000 to 75,000 distinct CDR3 sequences, 60% of which occur a single time. The ten largest clones capture about 19% of the sample.

CDR1 and CDR2 (LGHNA, YNFKEQ) derive from the germline V gene. Both ends counted, the CDR3 spans 17 residues. As regards this clonotype: No cognate antigen has been identified for it. Here the CDR3 omits its conserved ending phenylalanine or tryptophan, so a read error is the likely source. The limits of the CDR3 on the DNA are not certain, so only TCRdb's listed CDR3 is given.

RNA was isolated from bulk, unsorted tissue, and RNA quality was assessed with a NanoDrop ND-1000 and an Agilent 2100. Newly diagnosed lung cancer patients without prior chemotherapy who had been admitted for thoracic surgery in China between August and November 2014 were enrolled as donors. Anyone who had undergone radiotherapy or chemotherapy before, or who had another cancer at the same time, was left out of the study. Surgical tissue pieces of roughly 1-2.3 cm3 were preserved in RNAlater solution and stored at -80 °C until use. Sequencing was done on a sample of lung tumor tissue. Recombination connected TRBV4-2 to TRBJ2-1; the table gives TRBD1 as D, unverified against the DNA. This TCR came from a man aged 50-59 years with non-small cell lung cancer. CDR3 loop: CASSQENWAGWRYEQSS.